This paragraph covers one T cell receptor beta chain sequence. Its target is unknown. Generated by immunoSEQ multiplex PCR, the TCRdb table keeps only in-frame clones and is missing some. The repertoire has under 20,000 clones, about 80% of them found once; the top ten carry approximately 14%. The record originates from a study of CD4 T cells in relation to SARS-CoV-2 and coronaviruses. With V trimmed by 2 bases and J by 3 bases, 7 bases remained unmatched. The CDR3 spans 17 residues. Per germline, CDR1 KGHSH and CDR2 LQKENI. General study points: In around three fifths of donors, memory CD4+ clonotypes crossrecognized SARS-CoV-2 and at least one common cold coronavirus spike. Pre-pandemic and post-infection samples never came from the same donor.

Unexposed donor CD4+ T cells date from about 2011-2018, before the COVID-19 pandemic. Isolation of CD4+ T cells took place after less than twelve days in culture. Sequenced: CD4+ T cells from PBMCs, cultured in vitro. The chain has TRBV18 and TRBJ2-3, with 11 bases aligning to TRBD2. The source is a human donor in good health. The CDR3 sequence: CASSPTVASGRTDTQYF. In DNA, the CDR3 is TGTGCCAGCTCACCAACCGTGGCTAGCGGGAGGACAGATACGCAGTATTTT. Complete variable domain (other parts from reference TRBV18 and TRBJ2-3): NAGVMQNPRHLVRRRGQEARLRCSPMKGHSHVYWYRQLPEEGLKFMVYLQKENIIDESGMPKERFSAEFPKEGPSILRIQQVVRGDSAAYFCASSPTVASGRTDTQYFGPGTRLTVL.